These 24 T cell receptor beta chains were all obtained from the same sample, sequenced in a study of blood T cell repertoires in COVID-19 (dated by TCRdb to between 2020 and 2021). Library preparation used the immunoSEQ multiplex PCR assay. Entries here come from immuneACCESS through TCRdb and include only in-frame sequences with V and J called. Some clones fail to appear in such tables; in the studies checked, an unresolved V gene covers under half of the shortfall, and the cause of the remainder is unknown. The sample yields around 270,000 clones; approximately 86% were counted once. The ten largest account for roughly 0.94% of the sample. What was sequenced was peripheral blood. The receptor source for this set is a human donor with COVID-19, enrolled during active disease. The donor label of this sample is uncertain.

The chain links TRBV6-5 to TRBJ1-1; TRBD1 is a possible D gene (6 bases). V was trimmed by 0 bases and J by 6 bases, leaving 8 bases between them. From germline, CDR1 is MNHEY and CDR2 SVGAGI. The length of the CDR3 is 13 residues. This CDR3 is CASSYSPGAEAFF. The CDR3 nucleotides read TGTGCCAGCAGTTACTCGCCAGGGGCTGAAGCTTTCTTT.

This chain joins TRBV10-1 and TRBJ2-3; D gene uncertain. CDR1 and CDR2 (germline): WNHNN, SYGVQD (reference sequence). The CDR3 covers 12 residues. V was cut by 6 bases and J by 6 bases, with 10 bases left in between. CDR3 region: CASSQVADTQYF. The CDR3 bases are TGCGCCAGCAGCCAGGTGGCGGATACGCAGTATTTT.

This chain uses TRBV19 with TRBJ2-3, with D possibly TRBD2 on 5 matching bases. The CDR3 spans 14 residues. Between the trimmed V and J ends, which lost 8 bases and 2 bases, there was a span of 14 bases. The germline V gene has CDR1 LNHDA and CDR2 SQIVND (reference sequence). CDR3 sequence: CASEGSPFTDTQYF. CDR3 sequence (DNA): TGTGCCAGTGAGGGTTCCCCTTTCACAGATACGCAGTATTTT.

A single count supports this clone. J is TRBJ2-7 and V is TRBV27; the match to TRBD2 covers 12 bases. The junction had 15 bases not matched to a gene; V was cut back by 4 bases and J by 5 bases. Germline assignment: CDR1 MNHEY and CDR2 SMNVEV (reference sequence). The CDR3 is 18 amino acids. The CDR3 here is CASSSTGTSGWQVDEQYF. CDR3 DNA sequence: TGTGCCAGCAGTTCCACCGGGACTAGCGGGTGGCAGGTGGACGAGCAGTACTTC.

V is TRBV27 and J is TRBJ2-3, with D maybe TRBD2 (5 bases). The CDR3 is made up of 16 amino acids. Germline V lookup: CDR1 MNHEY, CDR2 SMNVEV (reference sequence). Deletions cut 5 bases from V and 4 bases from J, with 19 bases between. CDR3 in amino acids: CASSLYEGDRADTQYF. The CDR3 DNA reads TGTGCCAGCAGTCTCTACGAGGGCGACCGGGCAGATACGCAGTATTTT.

In DNA, the CDR3 is TGTGCCAGCAGTATAACTAGCGGGGCCAGCAGCGACATTCAGTACTTC. Translating gives CASSITSGASSDIQYF. This chain uses TRBV28 with TRBJ2-4; 10 nucleotides align to TRBD2. The V gene end was trimmed by 5 bases and the J gene end by 8 bases; junction bases not matched to a gene: 12. Germline V gives CDR1 MDHEN, CDR2 SYDVKM. The CDR3 is 16 residues long.

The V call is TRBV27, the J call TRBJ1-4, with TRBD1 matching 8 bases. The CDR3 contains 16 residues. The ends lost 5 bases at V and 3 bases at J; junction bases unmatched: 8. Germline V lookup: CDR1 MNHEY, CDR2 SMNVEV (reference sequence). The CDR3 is CASSAGGWVSNEKLFF. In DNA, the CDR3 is TGTGCCAGCAGTGCAGGGGGCTGGGTTTCTAATGAAAAACTGTTTTTT.

The CDR3 DNA reads as TGTGCCTGGAGTGCTCGGCTGGGCACTGGAAACACCATATATTTT. It specifies CAWSARLGTGNTIYF. The gene calls are TRBV30 and TRBJ1-3, with D unresolved. The germline V gene encodes CDR1 GTSNPN and CDR2 SVGIG (reference sequence). Trimming stripped 1 base from V and 2 bases from J, with 12 bases between. The CDR3 is 15 amino acids.

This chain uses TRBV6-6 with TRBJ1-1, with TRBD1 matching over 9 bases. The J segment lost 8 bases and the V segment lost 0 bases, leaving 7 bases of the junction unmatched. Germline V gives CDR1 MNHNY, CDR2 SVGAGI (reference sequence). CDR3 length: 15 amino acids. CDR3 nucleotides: TGTGCCAGCAGTTACTCTCCGGGACAGGGTTTCGAAGCTTTCTTT. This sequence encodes CASSYSPGQGFEAFF.

This CDR3 is CASSRTSGAYNEQFF. The CDR3 DNA reads TGTGCCAGCAGCCGCACTAGCGGAGCCTACAATGAGCAGTTCTTC. The chain carries TRBV28 and TRBJ2-1; 8 bases match TRBD2. CDR1 is MDHEN and CDR2 is SYDVKM in the germline V gene. Trimming removed 6 bases from V and 2 bases from J; junction bases left unmatched: 6. The CDR3 extends over 15 amino acids.

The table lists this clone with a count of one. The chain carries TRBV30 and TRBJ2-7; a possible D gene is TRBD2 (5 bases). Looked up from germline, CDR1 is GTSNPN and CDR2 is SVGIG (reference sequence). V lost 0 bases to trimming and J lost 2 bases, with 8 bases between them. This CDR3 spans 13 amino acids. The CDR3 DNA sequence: TGTGCCTGGAGTGTTGAGGGAGCCTACGAGCAGTACTTC. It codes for CAWSVEGAYEQYF. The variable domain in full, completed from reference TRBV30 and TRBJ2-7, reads SQTIHQWPATLVQPVGSPLSLECTVEGTSNPNLYWYRQAAGRGLQLLFYSVGIGQISSEVPQNLSASRPQDRQFILSSKKLLLSDSGFYLCAWSVEGAYEQYFGPGTRLTVT.

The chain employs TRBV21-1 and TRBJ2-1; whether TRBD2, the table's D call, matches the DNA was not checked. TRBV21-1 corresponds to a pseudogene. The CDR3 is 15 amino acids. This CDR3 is CASSNTRSSYNEQFF. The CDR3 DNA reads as TGTGCCAGCAGCAATACCCGTAGCTCCTACAATGAGCAGTTCTTC.

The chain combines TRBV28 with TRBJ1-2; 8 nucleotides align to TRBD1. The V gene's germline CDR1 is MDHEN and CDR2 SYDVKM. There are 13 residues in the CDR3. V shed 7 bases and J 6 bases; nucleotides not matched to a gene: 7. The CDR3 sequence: CASIPGTGDGYTF. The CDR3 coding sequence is TGTGCCAGCATCCCCGGGACAGGAGATGGCTACACCTTC.

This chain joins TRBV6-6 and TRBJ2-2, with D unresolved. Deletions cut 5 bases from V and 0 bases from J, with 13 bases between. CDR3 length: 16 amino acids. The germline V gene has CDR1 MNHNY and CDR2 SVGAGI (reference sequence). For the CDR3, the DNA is TGTGCCAGCAGTCCCGCCGCCCTATCGAACACCGGGGAGCTGTTTTTT. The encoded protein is CASSPAALSNTGELFF.

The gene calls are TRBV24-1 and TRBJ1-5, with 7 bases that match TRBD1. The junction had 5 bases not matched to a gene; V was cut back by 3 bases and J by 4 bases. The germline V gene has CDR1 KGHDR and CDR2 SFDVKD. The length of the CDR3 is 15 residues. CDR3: CATSDPGQINQPQHF. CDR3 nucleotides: TGTGCCACCAGTGATCCGGGACAGATTAATCAGCCCCAGCATTTT.

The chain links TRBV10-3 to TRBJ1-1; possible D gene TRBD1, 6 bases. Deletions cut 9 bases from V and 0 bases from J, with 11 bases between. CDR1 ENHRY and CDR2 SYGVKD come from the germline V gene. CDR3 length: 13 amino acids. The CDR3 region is CAIQTGMNTEAFF. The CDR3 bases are TGTGCCATTCAGACAGGAATGAACACTGAAGCTTTCTTT.

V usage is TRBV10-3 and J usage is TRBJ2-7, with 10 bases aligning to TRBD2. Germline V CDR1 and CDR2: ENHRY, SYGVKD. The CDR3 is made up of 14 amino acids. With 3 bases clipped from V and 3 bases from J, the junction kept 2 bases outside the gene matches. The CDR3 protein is CAISDGTSVYEQYF. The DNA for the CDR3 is TGTGCCATCAGTGACGGGACTAGCGTCTACGAGCAGTACTTC.

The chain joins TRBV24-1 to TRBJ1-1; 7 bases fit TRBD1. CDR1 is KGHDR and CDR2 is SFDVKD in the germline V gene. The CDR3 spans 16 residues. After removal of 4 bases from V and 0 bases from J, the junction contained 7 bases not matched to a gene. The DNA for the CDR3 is TGTGCCACCAGTGAAGGAGGGACAGCGTTGAACACTGAAGCTTTCTTT. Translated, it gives CATSEGGTALNTEAFF.

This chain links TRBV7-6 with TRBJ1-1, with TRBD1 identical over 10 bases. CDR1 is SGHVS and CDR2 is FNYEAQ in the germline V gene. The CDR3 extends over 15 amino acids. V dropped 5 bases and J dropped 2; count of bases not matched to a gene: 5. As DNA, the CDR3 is TGTGCCAGCAGCCACCGGGACAGGGGAAACACTGAAGCTTTCTTT. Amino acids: CASSHRDRGNTEAFF.

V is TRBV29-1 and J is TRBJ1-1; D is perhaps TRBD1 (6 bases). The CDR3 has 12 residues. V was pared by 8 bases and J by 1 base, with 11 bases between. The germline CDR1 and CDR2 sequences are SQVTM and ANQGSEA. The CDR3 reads CSLSGQNTEAFF. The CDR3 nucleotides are TGCAGCCTATCGGGACAGAACACTGAAGCTTTCTTT.

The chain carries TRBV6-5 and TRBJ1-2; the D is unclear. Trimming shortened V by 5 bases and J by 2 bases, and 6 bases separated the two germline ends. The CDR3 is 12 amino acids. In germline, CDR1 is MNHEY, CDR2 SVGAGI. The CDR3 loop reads CASSRLNYGYTF. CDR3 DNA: TGTGCCAGCAGTAGACTGAACTATGGCTACACCTTC.

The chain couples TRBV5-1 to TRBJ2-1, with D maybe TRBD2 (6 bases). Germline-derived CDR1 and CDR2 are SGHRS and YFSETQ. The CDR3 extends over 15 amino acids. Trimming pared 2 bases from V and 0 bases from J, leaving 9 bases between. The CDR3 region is CASSFGGVSYNEQFF. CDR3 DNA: TGCGCCAGCAGCTTCGGCGGGGTCTCCTACAATGAGCAGTTCTTC.

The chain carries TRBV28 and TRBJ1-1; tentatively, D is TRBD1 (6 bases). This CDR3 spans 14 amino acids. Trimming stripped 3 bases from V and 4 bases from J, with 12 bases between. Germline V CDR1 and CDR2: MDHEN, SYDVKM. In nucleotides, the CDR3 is TGTGCCAGCAGTTTCCTCGACAGGTCCACTGAAGCTTTCTTT. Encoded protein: CASSFLDRSTEAFF.

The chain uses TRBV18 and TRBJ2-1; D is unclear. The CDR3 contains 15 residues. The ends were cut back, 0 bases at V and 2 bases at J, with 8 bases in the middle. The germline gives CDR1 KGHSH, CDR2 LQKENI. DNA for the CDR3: TGTGCCAGCTCACCACCATCGCAGGCCTACAATGAGCAGTTCTTC. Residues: CASSPPSQAYNEQFF.